This paragraph covers one T cell receptor beta chain sequence. Other DNA sequences within the sample encode an identical CDR3. Authors' data handling: Reference gene primer amplification in the assay estimated nucleated cell counts. TCRdb's copy holds only in-frame clones and misses some; the assay was immunoSEQ multiplex PCR. V, J and clone size are those of that table, while D and trimming were read from the DNA. The sample includes 160,000 or so clones, around 90% seen only once; the top ten take about 2.3%. The data are from a study of blood T cell repertoires in COVID-19. V lost 6 bases to trimming and J lost 5 bases; unmatched junction nucleotides: 4. The CDR3 sequence is 13 residues long. Germline CDR1 reads KGHSH; CDR2 reads LQKENI.

The clonotype originates from a man between 18 and 35 years old with acute or convalescent COVID-19. The sequenced material came from peripheral blood. The V call is TRBV18, the J call TRBJ1-2, with TRBD1 matching 9 bases. CDR3 amino acids: CASSPDRGYGYTF. CDR3 coding DNA: TGTGCCAGCTCTCCGGACAGGGGTTATGGCTACACCTTC.